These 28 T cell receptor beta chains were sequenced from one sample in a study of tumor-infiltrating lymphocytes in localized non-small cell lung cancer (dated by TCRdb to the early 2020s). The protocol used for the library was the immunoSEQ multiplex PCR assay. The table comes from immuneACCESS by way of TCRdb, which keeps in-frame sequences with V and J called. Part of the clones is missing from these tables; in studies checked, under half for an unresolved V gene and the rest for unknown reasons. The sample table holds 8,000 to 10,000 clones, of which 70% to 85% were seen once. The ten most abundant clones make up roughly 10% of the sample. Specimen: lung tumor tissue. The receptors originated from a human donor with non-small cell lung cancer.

The CDR3: CAIRPGTGAYNEQFF. The CDR3 DNA reads as TGTGCCATCCGGCCAGGGACAGGGGCCTACAATGAGCAGTTCTTC. The rearrangement joins TRBV10-3 to TRBJ2-1, with 10 bases aligning to TRBD1. This CDR3 comprises 15 residues. Germline-derived CDR1 and CDR2 are ENHRY and SYGVKD. The junction had 6 bases not matched to a gene; V was cut back by 8 bases and J by 2 bases.

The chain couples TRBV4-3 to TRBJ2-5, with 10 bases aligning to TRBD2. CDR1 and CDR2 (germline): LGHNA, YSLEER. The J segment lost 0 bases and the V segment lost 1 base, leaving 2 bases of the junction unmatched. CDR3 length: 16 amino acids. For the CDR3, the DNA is TGCGCCAGCAGCCAAGCGACTAGCGGGTACCAAGAGACCCAGTACTTC. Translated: CASSQATSGYQETQYF.

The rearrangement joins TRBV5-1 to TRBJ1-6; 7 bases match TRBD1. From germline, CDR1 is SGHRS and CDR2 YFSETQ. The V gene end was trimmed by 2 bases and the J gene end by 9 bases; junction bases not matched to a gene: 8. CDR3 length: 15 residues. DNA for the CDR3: TGCGCCAGCAGCTTTACAGGGGAGGAAGGTTCACCCCTCCACTTT. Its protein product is CASSFTGEEGSPLHF.

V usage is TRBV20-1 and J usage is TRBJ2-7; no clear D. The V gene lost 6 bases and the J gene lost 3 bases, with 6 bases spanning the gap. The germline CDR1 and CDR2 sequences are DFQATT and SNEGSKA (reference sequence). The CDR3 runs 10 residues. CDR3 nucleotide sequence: TGCAGTGCCGCGGTCTACGAGCAGTACTTC. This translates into CSAAVYEQYF.

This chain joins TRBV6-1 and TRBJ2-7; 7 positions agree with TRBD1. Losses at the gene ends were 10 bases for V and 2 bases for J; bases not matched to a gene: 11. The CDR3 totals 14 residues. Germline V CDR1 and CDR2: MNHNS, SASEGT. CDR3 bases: TGTGCCACCGCCACTGACAGGGTTACCTACGAGCAGTACTTC. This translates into CATATDRVTYEQYF.

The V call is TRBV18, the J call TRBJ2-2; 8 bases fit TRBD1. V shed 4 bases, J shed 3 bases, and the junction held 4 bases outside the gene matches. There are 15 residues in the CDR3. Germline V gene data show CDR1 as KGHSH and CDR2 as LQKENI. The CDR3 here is CASSLRTGHTGELFF. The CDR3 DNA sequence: TGTGCCAGCTCACTGAGGACAGGGCACACCGGGGAGCTGTTTTTT.

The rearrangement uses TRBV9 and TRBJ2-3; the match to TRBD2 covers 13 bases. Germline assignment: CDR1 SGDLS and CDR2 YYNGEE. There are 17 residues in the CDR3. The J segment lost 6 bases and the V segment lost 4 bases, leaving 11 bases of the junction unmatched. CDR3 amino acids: CASSLGLAGVTYDTQYF. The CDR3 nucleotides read TGTGCCAGCAGCCTAGGACTAGCGGGAGTCACGTACGATACGCAGTATTTT.

Here the CDR3 reads CASSRGGANSGANVLTF. The CDR3 DNA is TGTGCCAGCAGCCGGGGCGGGGCTAACTCTGGGGCCAACGTCCTGACTTTC. The chain joins TRBV11-1 to TRBJ2-6, with TRBD2 as a possible D gene (6 bases). Germline V gene lookup returns CDR1 SGHAT and CDR2 FQDESV (reference sequence). The CDR3 covers 17 residues. V was cut by 5 bases and J by 0 bases, with 14 bases left in between.

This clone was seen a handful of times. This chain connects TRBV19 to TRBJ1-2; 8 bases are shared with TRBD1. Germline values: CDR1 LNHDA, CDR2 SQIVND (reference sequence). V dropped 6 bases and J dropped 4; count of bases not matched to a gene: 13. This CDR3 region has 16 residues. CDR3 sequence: CASRLPGAGGFYGYTF. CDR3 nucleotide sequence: TGTGCCAGTAGGCTCCCCGGAGCAGGGGGCTTCTATGGCTACACCTTC.

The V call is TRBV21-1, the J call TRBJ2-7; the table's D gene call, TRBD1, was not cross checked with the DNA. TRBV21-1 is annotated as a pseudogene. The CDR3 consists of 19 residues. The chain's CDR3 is CASSNLKWDIGVSSYEQYF. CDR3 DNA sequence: TGTGCCAGCAGCAACCTAAAGTGGGACATTGGGGTTTCCTCCTACGAGCAGTACTTC.

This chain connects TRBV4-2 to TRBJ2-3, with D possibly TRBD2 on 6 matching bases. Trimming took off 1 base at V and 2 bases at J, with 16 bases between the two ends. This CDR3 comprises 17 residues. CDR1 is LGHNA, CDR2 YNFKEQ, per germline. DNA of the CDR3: TGTGCCAGCAGCCAAGCGAAGGGCGGACTACACACAGATACGCAGTATTTT. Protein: CASSQAKGGLHTDTQYF.

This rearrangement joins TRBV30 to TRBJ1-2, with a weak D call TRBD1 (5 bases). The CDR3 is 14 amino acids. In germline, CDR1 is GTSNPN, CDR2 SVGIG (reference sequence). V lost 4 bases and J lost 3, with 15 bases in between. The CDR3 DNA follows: TGTGCCTGGAACAACGGGGCGGAGTACTATGGCTACACCTTC. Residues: CAWNNGAEYYGYTF.

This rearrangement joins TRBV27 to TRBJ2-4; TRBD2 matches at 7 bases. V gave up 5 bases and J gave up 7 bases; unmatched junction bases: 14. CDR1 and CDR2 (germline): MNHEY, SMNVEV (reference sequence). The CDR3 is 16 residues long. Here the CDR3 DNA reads TGTGCCAGCAGTCCGAGACTAGGGGACTATAGGAACATTCAGTACTTC. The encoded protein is CASSPRLGDYRNIQYF.

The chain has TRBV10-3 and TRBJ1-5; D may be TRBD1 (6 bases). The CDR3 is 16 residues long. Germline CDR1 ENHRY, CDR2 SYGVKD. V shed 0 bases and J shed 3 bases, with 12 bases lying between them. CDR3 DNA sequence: TGTGCCATCAGTGAGTCAGGGGCAGGGGACAATCAGCCCCAGCATTTT. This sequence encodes CAISESGAGDNQPQHF.

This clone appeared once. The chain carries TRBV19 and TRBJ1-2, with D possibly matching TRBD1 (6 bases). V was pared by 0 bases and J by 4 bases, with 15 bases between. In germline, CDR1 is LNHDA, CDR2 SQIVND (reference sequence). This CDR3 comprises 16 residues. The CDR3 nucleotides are TGTGCCAGTAGTATAGATGGGGGGGGCTTCGGCTATGGCTACACCTTC. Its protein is CASSIDGGGFGYGYTF.

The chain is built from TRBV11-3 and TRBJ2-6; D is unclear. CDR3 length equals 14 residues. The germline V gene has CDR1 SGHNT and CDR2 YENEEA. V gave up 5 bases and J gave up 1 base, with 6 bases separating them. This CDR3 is CASSISSGANVLTF. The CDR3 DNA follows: TGTGCCAGCAGCATAAGTTCTGGGGCCAACGTCCTGACTTTC.

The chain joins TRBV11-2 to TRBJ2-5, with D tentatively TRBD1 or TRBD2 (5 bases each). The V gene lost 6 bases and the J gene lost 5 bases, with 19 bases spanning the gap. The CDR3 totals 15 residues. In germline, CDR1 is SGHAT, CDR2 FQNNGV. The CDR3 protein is CASRTGTGSGETQYF. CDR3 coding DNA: TGTGCCAGCAGAACCGGGACCGGGTCAGGGGAGACCCAGTACTTC.

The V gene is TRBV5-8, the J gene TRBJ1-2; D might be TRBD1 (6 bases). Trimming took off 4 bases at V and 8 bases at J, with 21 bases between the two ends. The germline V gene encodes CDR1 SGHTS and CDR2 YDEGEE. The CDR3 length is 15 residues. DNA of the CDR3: TGTGCCAGCAGCCCCATTGTTAAGGGGGGACAAGGCTACACCTTC. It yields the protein CASSPIVKGGQGYTF.

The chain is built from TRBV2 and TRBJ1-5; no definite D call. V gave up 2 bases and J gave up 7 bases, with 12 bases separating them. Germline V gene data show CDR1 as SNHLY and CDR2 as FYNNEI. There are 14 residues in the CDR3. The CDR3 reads CASSESAGGQPQHF. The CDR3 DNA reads TGTGCCAGCAGTGAATCCGCGGGAGGACAGCCCCAGCATTTT.

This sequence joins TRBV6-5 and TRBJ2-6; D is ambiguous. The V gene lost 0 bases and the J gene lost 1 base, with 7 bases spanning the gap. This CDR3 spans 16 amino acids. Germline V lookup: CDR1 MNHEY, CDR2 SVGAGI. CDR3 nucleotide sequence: TGTGCCAGCAGTTACTCGATTGGTTCTGGGGCCAACGTCCTGACTTTC. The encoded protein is CASSYSIGSGANVLTF.

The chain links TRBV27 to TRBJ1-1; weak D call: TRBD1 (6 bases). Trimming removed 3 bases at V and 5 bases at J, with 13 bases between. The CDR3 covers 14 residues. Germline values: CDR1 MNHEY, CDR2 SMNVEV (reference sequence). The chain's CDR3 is CASSLRGAQTEAFF. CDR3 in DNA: TGTGCCAGCAGTTTGCGGGGGGCGCAGACTGAAGCTTTCTTT.

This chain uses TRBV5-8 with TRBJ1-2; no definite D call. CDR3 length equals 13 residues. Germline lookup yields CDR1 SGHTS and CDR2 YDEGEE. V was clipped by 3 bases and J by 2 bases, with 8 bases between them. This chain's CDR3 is CASSSATNYGYTF. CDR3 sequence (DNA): TGTGCCAGCAGCTCTGCTACAAACTATGGCTACACCTTC.

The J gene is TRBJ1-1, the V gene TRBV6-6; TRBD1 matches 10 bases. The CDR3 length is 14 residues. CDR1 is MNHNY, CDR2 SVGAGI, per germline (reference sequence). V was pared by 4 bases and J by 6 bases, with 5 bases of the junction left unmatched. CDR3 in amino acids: CASSWGQGKSEAFF. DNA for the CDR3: TGTGCCAGCAGTTGGGGACAGGGGAAGTCTGAAGCTTTCTTT.

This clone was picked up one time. The CDR3 DNA follows: TGCACCAGCAGCCAAGGAGGGCCAGGGAAAGGGCAGCCCCAGCATTTT. As protein: CTSSQGGPGKGQPQHF. The chain recombines TRBV1 with TRBJ1-5. TRBV1 is an annotated pseudogene. This CDR3 comprises 16 residues.

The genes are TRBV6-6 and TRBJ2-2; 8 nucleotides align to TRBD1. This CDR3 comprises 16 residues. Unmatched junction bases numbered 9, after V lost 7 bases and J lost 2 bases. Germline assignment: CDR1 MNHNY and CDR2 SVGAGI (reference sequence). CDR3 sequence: CASTTGTGPNTGELFF. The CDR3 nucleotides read TGTGCCAGCACAACCGGGACAGGACCTAACACCGGGGAGCTGTTTTTT.

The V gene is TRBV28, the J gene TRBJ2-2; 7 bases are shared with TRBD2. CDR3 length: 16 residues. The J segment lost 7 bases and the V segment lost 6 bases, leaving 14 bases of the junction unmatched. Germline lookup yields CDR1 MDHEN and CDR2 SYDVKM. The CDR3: CASSPTPDRGDGELFF. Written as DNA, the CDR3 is TGTGCCAGCAGCCCAACACCCGACCGGGGGGACGGGGAGCTGTTTTTT.

DNA for the CDR3: TGTGCCAGCAGTCTGGTGGGACCGGAGTACTTC. Translation: CASSLVGPEYF. The V gene is TRBV28, the J gene TRBJ2-7; D possibly matches TRBD1 or TRBD2 (5 bases each). V was cut by 5 bases and J by 11 bases, with 13 bases left in between. The CDR3 runs to 11 residues. Looked up from germline, CDR1 is MDHEN and CDR2 is SYDVKM.

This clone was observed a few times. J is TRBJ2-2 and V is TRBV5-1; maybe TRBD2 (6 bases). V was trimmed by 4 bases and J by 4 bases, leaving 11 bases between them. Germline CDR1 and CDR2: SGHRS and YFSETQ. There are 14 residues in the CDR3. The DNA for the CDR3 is TGCGCCAGCAGCGCCGGGACTCCCACCGGGGAGCTGTTTTTT. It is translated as CASSAGTPTGELFF.